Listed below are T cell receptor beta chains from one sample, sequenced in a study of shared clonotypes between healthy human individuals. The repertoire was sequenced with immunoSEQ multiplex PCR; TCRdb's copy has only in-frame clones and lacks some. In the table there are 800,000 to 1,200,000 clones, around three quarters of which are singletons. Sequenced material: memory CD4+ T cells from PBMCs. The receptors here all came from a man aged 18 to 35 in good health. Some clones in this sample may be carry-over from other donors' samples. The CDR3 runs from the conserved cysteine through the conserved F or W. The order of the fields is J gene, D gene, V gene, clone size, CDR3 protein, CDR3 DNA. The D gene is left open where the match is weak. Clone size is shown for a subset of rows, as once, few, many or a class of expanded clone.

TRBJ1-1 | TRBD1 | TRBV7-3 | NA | CASSPGTGGTYTEAFF | TGTGCCAGCAGCCCAGGGACAGGGGGCACGTACACTGAAGCTTTCTTT
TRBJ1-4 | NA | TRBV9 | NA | CASSAGGRGEKLFF | TGTGCCAGCAGCGCCGGGGGGCGAGGAGAAAAACTGTTTTTT
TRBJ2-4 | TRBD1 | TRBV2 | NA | CASSRRDRPIQYF | TGTGCCAGCAGTCGCCGGGACAGGCCTATTCAGTACTTC
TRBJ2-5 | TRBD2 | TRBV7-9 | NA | CASSTQREGLRETQYF | TGTGCCAGCAGCACGCAGCGGGAGGGCCTTCGAGAGACCCAGTACTTC
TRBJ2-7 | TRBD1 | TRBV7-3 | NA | CASSFRDRVYEQYF | TGTGCCAGCAGCTTCCGGGACAGGGTTTACGAGCAGTACTTC
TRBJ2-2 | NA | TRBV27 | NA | CASSRSWTNTGELFF | TGTGCCAGCAGTCGCTCATGGACGAACACCGGGGAGCTGTTTTTT
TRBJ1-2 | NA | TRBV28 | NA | CASSFGRNYGYTF | TGTGCCAGCAGTTTTGGCAGAAACTATGGCTACACCTTC
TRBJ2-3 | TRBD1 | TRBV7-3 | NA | CASNTGDRRDTQYF | TGTGCCAGCAACACAGGGGACCGGCGGGATACGCAGTATTTT
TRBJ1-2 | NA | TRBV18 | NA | CASSPQYQPVYGYTF | TGTGCCAGCTCACCCCAATATCAGCCCGTCTATGGCTACACCTTC
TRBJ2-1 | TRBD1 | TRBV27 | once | CASSLRDRGWNEQFF | TGTGCCAGCAGTTTACGGGACAGGGGTTGGAATGAGCAGTTCTTC
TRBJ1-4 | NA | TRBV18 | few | CASSPSRLNEKLFF | TGTGCCAGCTCACCAAGCAGACTGAATGAAAAACTGTTTTTT
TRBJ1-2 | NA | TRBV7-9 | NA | CASSLVAWGENGYTF | TGTGCCAGCAGCTTAGTAGCTTGGGGGGAGAATGGCTACACCTTC
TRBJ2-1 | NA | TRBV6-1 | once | CASSEWVRLNEQFF | TGTGCCAGCAGTGAATGGGTACGTTTGAATGAGCAGTTCTTC
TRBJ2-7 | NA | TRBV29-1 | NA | CSVVRQTGYEQYF | TGCAGCGTTGTTAGGCAGACAGGATACGAGCAGTACTTC
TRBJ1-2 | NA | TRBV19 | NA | CASSTGPLSGYTF | TGTGCCAGTAGTACGGGACCATTGTCGGGCTACACCTTC
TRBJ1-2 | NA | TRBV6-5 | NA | CASSYSLGSGYTF | TGTGCCAGCAGTTACTCGTTAGGGAGTGGCTACACCTTC
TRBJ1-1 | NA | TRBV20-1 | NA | CSAKRIEAFF | TGCAGTGCTAAGAGGATTGAAGCTTTCTTT
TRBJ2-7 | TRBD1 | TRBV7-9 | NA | CASSLEKGAQEQYF | TGTGCCAGCAGCTTAGAAAAGGGGGCCCAGGAGCAGTACTTC
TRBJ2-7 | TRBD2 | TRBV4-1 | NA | CASSPFGFGLAYEQYF | TGCGCCAGCAGCCCATTTGGTTTTGGACTAGCCTACGAGCAGTACTTC
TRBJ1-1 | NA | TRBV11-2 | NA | CASSATVEVTEAFF | TGTGCCAGCAGCGCCACCGTGGAGGTCACTGAAGCTTTCTTT
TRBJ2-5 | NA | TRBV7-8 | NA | CASSQSTGRETQYF | TGTGCCAGCAGCCAAAGTACCGGGAGAGAGACCCAGTACTTC
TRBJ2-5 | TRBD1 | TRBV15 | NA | CATSSREGTAQETQYF | TGTGCCACCAGCAGTCGTGAAGGGACAGCTCAAGAGACCCAGTACTTC
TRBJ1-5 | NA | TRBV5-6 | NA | CASSLRTSNQPQHF | TGTGCCAGCAGCCTGCGGACTAGCAATCAGCCCCAGCATTTT
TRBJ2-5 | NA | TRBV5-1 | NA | CASSLGPQEETQYF | TGCGCCAGCAGCTTGGGACCCCAGGAGGAGACCCAGTACTTC
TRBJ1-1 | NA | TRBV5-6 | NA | CASRSSIGANTEAFF | TGTGCCAGCAGGAGCAGTATAGGGGCGAACACTGAAGCTTTCTTT
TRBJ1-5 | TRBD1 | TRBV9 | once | CASSVGDRGHQPQHF | TGTGCCAGCAGCGTCGGGGACAGGGGTCATCAGCCCCAGCATTTT
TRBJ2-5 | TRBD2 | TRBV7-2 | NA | CASSSGTSGGGTQYF | TGTGCCAGCAGCTCTGGGACTAGCGGGGGCGGGACCCAGTACTTC
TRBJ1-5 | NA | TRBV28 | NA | CASSQRQPQHF | TGTGCCAGCAGCCAAAGACAGCCCCAGCATTTT
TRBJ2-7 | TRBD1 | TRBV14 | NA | CASSQDPGQGTYEQYF | TGTGCCAGCAGCCAAGACCCGGGACAGGGGACCTACGAGCAGTACTTC
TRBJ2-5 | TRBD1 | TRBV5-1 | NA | CASSYEGARATQYF | TGCGCCAGCAGCTATGAGGGGGCCAGGGCGACCCAGTACTTC
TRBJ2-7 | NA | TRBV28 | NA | CASSLWRASSYEQYF | TGTGCCAGCAGTTTATGGCGGGCGAGCTCCTACGAGCAGTACTTC
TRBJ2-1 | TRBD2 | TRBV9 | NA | CASSVGLAGASSYNEQFF | TGTGCCAGCAGCGTTGGACTAGCGGGGGCAAGCTCCTACAATGAGCAGTTCTTC
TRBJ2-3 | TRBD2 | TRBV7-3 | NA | CASSLTGTSDYTDTQYF | TGTGCCAGCAGCTTAACCGGGACTAGCGACTACACAGATACGCAGTATTTT
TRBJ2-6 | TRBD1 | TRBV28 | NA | CASSLWGTGGKIRANVLTF | TGTGCCAGCAGTTTATGGGGGACAGGGGGTAAAATCAGGGCCAACGTCCTGACTTTC
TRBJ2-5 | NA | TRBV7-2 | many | CASSKDSFPGETQYF | TGTGCCAGCAGCAAGGACTCTTTCCCGGGGGAGACCCAGTACTTC
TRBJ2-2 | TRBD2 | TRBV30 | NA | CAWSASSGTGELFF | TGTGCCTGGAGTGCTTCTAGCGGGACCGGGGAGCTGTTTTTT
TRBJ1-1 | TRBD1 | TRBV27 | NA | CASSLATGEANTEAFF | TGTGCCAGCAGTTTGGCGACAGGGGAGGCGAACACTGAAGCTTTCTTT
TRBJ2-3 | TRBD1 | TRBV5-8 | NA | CASSSRDRVTDTQYF | TGTGCCAGCAGCTCCCGGGACAGGGTCACAGATACGCAGTATTTT
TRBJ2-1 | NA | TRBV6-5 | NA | CASSYSTNYRNEQFF | TGTGCCAGCAGTTACTCGACGAATTATAGGAATGAGCAGTTCTTC
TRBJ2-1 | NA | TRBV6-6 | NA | CASTRPGPLQFF | TGTGCCAGCACCAGACCGGGACCGTTGCAGTTCTTC
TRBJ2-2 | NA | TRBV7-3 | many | CASSLTGGTNTGELFF | TGTGCCAGCAGCTTAACAGGGGGAACGAACACCGGGGAGCTGTTTTTT
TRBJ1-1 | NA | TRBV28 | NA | CASSLWGPLNTEAFF | TGTGCCAGCAGTTTATGGGGGCCTCTTAACACTGAAGCTTTCTTT
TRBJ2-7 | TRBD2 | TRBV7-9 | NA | CASSRGTSGDEQYF | TGTGCCAGCAGCCGAGGGACTAGCGGAGACGAGCAGTACTTC
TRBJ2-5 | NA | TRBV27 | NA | CASSSPQETQYF | TGTGCCAGCAGTTCACCTCAAGAGACCCAGTACTTC
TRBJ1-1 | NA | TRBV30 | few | CAWSVGSGRAFF | TGTGCCTGGAGTGTGGGTTCGGGGAGAGCTTTCTTT